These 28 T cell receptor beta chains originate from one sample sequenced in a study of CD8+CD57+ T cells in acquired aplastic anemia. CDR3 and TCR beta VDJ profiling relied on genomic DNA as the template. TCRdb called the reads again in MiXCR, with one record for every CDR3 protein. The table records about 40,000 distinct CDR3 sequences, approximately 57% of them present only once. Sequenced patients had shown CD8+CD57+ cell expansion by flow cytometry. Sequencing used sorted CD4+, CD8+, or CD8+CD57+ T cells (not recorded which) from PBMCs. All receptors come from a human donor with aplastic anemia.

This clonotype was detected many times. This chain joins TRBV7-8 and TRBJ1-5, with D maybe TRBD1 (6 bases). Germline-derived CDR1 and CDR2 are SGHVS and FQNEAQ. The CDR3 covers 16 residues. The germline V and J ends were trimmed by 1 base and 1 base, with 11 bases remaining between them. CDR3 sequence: CASSLGFQGSNQPQHF. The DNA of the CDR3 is TGTGCCAGCAGCTTAGGTTTCCAGGGGAGCAATCAGCCCCAGCATTTT.

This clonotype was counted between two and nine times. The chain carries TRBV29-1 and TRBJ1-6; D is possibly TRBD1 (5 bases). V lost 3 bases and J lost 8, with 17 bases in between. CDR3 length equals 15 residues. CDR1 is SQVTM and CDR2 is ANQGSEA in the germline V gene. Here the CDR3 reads CSVDWITGCHSPLHF. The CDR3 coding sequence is TGCAGCGTTGATTGGATTACAGGCTGCCATTCACCCCTCCACTTT.

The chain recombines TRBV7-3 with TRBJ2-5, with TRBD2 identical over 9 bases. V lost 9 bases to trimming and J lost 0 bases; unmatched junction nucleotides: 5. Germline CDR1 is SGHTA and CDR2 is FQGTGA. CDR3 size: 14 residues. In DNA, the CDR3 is TGTGCCAGTAGCCTAGCGGGGTACCAAGAGACCCAGTACTTC. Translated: CASSLAGYQETQYF.

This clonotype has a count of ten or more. The CDR3: CASKRDRDTGELFF. CDR3 nucleotides: TGCGCCAGCAAAAGGGATAGGGACACCGGGGAGCTGTTTTTT. The chain uses TRBV10-1 and TRBJ2-2; D unresolved. CDR3 length: 14 residues. V was clipped by 7 bases and J by 3 bases, with 12 bases between them. CDR1 and CDR2 (germline): WNHNN, SYGVQD (reference sequence).

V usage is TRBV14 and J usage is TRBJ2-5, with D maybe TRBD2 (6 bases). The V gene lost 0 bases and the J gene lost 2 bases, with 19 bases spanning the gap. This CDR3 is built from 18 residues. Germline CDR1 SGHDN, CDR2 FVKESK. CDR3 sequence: CASSQDRIRGRTQETQYF. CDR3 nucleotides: TGTGCCAGCAGCCAAGATAGGATTCGGGGGAGGACTCAAGAGACCCAGTACTTC.

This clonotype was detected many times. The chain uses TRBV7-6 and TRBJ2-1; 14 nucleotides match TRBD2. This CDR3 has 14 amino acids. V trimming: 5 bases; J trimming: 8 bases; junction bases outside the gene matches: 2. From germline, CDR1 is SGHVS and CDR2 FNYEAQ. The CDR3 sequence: CASSGLAGGYEQFF. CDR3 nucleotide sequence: TGTGCCAGCAGCGGACTAGCGGGGGGATATGAGCAGTTCTTC.

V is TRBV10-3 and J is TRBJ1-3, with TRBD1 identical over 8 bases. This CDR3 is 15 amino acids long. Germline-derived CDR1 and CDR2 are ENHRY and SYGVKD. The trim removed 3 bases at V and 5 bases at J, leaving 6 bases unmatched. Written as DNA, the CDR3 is TGTGCCATCAGTGACCCCGGACAGGGCAGAAACACCATATATTTT. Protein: CAISDPGQGRNTIYF.

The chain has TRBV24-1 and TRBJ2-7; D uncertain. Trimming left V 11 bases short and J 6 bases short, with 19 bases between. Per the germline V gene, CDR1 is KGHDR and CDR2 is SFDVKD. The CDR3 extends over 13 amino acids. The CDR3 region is CASSLERVGEQYF. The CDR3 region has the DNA TGTGCCAGCAGCTTAGAAAGGGTGGGCGAGCAGTACTTC.

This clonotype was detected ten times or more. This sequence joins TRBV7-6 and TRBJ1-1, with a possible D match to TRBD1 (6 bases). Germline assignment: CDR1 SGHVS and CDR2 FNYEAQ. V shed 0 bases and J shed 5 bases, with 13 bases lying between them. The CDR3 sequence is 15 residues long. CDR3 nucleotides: TGTGCCAGCAGCTTAGCGGCAGGGGCAGGGACTGAAGCTTTCTTT. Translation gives CASSLAAGAGTEAFF.

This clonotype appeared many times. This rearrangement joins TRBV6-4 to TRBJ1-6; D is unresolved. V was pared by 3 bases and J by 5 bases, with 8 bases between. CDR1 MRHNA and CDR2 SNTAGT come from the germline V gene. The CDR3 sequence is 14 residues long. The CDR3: CASSERTDNSPLHF. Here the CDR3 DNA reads TGTGCCAGCAGTGAACGAACAGATAATTCACCCCTCCACTTT.

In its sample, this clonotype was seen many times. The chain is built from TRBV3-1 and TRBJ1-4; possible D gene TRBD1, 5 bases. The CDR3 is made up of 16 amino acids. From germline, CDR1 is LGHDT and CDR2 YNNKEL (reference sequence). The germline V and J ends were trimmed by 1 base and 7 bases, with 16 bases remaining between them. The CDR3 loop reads CASSQAPEGRREKLFF. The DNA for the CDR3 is TGTGCCAGCAGCCAAGCACCGGAGGGACGTCGTGAAAAACTGTTTTTT.

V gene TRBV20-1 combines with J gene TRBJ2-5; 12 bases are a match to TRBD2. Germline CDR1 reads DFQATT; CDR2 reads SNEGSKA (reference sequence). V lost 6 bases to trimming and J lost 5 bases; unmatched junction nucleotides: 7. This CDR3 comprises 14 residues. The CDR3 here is CSAPDGLAGETQYF. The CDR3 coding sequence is TGCAGTGCCCCGGATGGACTAGCGGGGGAGACCCAGTACTTC.

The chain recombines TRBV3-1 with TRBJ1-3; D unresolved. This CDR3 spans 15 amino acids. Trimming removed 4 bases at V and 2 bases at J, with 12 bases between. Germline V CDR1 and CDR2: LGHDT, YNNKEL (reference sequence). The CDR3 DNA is TGTGCCAGCAGCCCCCAGTCTATCACTGGAAACACCATATATTTT. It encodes CASSPQSITGNTIYF.

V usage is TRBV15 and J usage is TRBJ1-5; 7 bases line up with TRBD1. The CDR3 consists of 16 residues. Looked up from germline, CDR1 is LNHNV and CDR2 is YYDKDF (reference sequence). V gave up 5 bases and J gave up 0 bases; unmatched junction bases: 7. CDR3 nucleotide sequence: TGTGCCACCAGCCGAAGACAGGGCTATAGCAATCAGCCCCAGCATTTT. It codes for CATSRRQGYSNQPQHF.

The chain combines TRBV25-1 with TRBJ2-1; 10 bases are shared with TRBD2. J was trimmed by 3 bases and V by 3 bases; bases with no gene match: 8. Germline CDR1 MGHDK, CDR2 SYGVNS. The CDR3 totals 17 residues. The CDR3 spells CASSDTSGIRLYNEQFF. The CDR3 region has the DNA TGTGCCAGCAGTGATACTAGCGGGATACGGCTCTACAATGAGCAGTTCTTC. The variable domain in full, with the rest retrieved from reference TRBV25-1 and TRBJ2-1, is EADIYQTPRYLVIGTGKKITLECSQTMGHDKMYWYQQDPGMELHLIHYSYGVNSTEKGDLSSESTVSRIRTEHFPLTLESARPSHTSQYLCASSDTSGIRLYNEQFFGPGTRLTVL.

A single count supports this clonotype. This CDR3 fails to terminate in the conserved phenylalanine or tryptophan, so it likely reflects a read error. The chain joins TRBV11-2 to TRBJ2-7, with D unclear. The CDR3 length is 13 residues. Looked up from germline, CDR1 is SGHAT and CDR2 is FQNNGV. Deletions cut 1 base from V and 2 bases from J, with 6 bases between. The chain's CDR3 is CASSLAVTYEQYC. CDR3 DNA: TGTGCCAGCAGCTTAGCAGTTACCTACGAGCAGTACTGC.

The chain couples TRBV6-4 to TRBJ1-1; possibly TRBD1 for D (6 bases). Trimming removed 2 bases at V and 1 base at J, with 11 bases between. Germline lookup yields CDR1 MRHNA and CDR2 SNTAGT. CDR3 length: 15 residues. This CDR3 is CASSDEGGGNTEAFF. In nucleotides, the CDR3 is TGTGCCAGCAGTGACGAGGGGGGTGGGAACACTGAAGCTTTCTTT.

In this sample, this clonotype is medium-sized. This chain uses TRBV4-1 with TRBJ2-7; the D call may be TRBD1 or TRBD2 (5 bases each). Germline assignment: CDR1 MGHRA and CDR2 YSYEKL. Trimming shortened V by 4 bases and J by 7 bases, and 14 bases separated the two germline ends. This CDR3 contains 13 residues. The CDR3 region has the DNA TGCGCCAGCAGCCCAGGGACCTACGGTGAGCAGTACTTC. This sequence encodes CASSPGTYGEQYF.

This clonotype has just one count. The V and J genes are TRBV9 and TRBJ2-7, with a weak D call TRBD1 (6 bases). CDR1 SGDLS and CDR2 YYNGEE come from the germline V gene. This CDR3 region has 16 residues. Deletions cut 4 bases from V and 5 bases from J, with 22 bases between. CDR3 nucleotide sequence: TGTGCCAGCAGCCGGAGCACCGGGGCAGGGGTTAACGAGCAGTACTTC. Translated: CASSRSTGAGVNEQYF. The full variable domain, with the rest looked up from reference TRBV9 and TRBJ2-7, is DSGVTQTPKHLITATGQRVTLRCSPRSGDLSVYWYQQSLDQGLQFLIQYYNGEERAKGNILERFSAQQFPDLHSELNLSSLELGDSALYFCASSRSTGAGVNEQYFGPGTRLTVT.

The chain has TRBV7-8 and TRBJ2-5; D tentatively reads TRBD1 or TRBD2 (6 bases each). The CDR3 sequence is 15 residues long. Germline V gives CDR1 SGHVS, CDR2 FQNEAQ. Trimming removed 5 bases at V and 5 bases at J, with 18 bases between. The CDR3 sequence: CASSPTRLGGETQYF. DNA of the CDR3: TGTGCCAGCAGCCCGACACGTTTGGGGGGCGAGACCCAGTACTTC.

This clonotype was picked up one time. The CDR3, as DNA: TGCAGTGCTAGAGCGCGAGCGGGGGGGCATTACAATGAGCAGTTCTTC. This translates into CSARARAGGHYNEQFF. The chain couples TRBV20-1 to TRBJ2-7, with 10 nucleotides matching TRBD2. The J call may be in error: the DNA end matches TRBJ2-1 better. Per the germline V gene, CDR1 is DFQATT and CDR2 is SNEGSKA (reference sequence). CDR3 length: 16 amino acids.

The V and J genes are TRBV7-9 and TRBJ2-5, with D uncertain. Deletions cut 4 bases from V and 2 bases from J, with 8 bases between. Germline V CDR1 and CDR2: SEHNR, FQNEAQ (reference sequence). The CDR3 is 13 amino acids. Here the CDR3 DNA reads TGTGCCAGCAGCTCGTTGGGGCAAGAGACCCAGTACTTC. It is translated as CASSSLGQETQYF.

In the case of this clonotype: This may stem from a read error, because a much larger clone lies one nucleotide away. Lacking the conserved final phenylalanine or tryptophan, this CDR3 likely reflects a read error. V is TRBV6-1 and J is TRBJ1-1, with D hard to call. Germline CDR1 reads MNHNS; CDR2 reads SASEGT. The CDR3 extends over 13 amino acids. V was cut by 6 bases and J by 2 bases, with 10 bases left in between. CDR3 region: CASSRSLNTEAFL. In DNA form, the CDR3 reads TGTGCCAGCAGCAGGTCTTTAAACACTGAAGCTTTCCTT.

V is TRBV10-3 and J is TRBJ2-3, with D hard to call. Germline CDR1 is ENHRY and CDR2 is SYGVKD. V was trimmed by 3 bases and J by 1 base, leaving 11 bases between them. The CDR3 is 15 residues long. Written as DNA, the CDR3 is TGTGCCATCAGTGAACTTGGTCGAGGCACAGATACGCAGTATTTT. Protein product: CAISELGRGTDTQYF.

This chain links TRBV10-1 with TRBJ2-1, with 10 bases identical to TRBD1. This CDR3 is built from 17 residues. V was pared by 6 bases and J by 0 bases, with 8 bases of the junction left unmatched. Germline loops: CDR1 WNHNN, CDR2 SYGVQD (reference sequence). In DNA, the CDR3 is TGCGCCAGCAGCCAAGACAGGGGGCTCGGCTCCTACAATGAGCAGTTCTTC. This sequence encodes CASSQDRGLGSYNEQFF.

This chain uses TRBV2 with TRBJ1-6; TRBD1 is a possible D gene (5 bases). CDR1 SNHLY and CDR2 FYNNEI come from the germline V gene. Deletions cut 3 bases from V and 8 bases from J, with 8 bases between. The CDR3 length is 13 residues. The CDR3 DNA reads TGTGCCAGCAGTGAGACAGCATATTCACCCCTCCACTTT. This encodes CASSETAYSPLHF. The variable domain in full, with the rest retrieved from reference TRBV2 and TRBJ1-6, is EPEVTQTPSHQVTQMGQEVILRCVPISNHLYFYWYRQILGQKVEFLVSFYNNEISEKSEIFDDQFSVERPDGSNFTLKIRSTKLEDSAMYFCASSETAYSPLHFGNGTRLTVT.

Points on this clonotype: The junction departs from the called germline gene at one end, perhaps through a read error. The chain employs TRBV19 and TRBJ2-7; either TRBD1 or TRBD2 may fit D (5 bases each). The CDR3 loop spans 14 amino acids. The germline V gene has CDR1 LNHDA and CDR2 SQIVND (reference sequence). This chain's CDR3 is CVSSPGTVSYEQYF. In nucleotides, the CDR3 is TGTGTCAGTAGTCCCGGGACCGTCTCCTACGAGCAGTACTTC.

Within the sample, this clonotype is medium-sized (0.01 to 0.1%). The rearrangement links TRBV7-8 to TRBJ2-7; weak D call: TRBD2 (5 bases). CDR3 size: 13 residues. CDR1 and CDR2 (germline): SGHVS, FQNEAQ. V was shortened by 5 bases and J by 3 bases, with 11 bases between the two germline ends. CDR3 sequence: CASSPSTNYEQYF. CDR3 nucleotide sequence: TGTGCCAGCAGCCCGTCGACTAACTACGAGCAGTACTTC.